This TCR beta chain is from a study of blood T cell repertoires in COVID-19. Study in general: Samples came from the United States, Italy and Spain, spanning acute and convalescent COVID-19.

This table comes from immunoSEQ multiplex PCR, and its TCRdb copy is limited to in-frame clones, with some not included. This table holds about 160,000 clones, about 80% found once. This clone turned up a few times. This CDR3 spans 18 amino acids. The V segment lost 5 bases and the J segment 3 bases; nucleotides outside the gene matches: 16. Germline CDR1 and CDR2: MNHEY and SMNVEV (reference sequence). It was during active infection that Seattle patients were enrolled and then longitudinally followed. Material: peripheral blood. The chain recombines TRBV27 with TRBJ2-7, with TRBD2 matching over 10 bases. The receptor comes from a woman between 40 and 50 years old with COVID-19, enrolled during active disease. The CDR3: CASSLKYRTSGMRYEQYF. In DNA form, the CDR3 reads TGTGCCAGCAGTCTTAAGTACAGAACTAGCGGGATGCGCTACGAGCAGTACTTC.